This T cell receptor beta chain comes out of a study of T cells after yellow fever vaccination. One entry per CDR3 protein results from TCRdb running MiXCR on the 5' RACE reads. The table has a few hundred thousand distinct CDR3 sequences, roughly 3.5% seen once. The germline V and J ends were trimmed by 6 bases and 6 bases, with 9 bases remaining between them. There are 13 residues in the CDR3. This clonotype was recorded at least ten times. The chain uses TRBV12-3 or TRBV12-4 and TRBJ1-6; no clear D. The receptor was derived from a man in his late teens or twenties who received the YFV17D yellow fever vaccine. The starting material was PBMCs, obtained on the day of the yellow fever booster vaccination. CDR3 DNA sequence: TGTGCCAGCAGCCTCGAACGTAATTCACCCCTCCACTTT. This sequence encodes CASSLERNSPLHF.